Listed below are T cell receptor beta chains from one sample, sequenced in a study of HIV-infected patients and healthy controls. MiXCR was run by TCRdb on the 5' RACE reads, yielding one entry per CDR3 protein. Among about 9,000 distinct CDR3 sequences listed, about 8.4% were seen once. Sequences were derived from blood, sampled during antiretroviral therapy. The receptor set was obtained from an adult with HIV infection. CDR3s include the opening cysteine and the closing phenylalanine or tryptophan. Each record gives: clone size, D gene, V gene, J gene, CDR3 protein, CDR3 DNA. D genes are given only for firm matches. The size field is filled for only some rows; it gives once, few, many or a size class.

medium-sized,-,TRBV6-5,TRBJ2-7,CASSLQSGPSYEQYF,TGTGCCAGCAGTCTGCAGAGCGGGCCCTCCTACGAGCAGTACTTC
many,-,TRBV30,TRBJ2-5,CAWSVGGQETQYF,TGTGCCTGGAGTGTTGGGGGTCAAGAGACCCAGTACTTC
-,-,TRBV12-3/TRBV12-4,TRBJ1-1,CASTSPGLTEAFF,TGTGCCAGCACCTCCCCCGGCCTCACTGAAGCTTTCTTT
medium-sized,-,TRBV20-1,TRBJ1-1,CSAPGPNTEAFF,TGCAGTGCCCCGGGGCCTAACACTGAAGCTTTCTTT
medium-sized,-,TRBV14,TRBJ2-7,CASSQRRHEQYF,TGTGCCAGCAGCCAACGACGCCACGAGCAGTACTTC
-,TRBD1,TRBV5-1,TRBJ1-1,CASSRDSKNTEAFF,TGCGCCAGCAGCCGGGACAGTAAGAACACTGAAGCTTTCTTT
medium-sized,-,TRBV21-1,TRBJ2-3,CASSKVRGTSGRDYTDTQYF,TGTGCCAGCAGCAAAGTACGGGGGACTAGCGGGCGAGACTACACAGATACGCAGTATTTT
medium-sized,TRBD2,TRBV20-1,TRBJ2-3,CSARVVSSGISTDTQYF,TGCAGTGCTAGAGTAGTGTCTAGCGGGATTAGCACAGATACGCAGTATTTT
many,TRBD1,TRBV7-6,TRBJ2-7,CASSDRGRTYEQYF,TGTGCCAGCAGCGACAGGGGGCGTACATACGAGCAGTACTTC
medium-sized,-,TRBV18,TRBJ1-1,CASSPGEVQPMNTEAFF,TGTGCCAGCTCACCGGGAGAGGTTCAGCCCATGAACACTGAAGCTTTCTTT
medium-sized,TRBD2,TRBV7-9,TRBJ2-7,CASSLGPRDGTSGRGYEQYF,TGTGCCAGCAGCTTAGGCCCGCGGGACGGTACTAGCGGGAGAGGGTACGAGCAGTACTTC
-,TRBD2,TRBV6-5,TRBJ2-2,CASKRTSGSTGELFF,TGTGCCAGCAAAAGGACTAGCGGGAGCACCGGGGAGCTGTTTTTT
few,-,TRBV6-2/TRBV6-3,TRBJ2-3,CASARGLSTSPDTQYF,TGTGCCAGCGCGAGAGGACTATCAACCTCCCCAGATACGCAGTATTTT
few,-,TRBV28,TRBJ1-5,CASSPGGSNQPQHF,TGTGCCAGCAGCCCGGGGGGGAGCAATCAGCCCCAGCATTTT
many,-,TRBV6-2/TRBV6-3,TRBJ2-7,CASSSRARFYEQYF,TGTGCCAGCAGTTCCAGGGCCCGGTTCTACGAGCAGTACTTC
-,-,TRBV18,TRBJ2-7,CASSRQVLPDLLYEQYF,TGTGCCAGCTCTCGACAGGTTCTCCCCGACCTCCTATACGAGCAGTACTTC
many,-,TRBV3-2,TRBJ2-7,CASSGRGALYEQYF,TGTGCCAGCAGCGGTCGGGGGGCTTTATACGAGCAGTACTTC
many,-,TRBV9,TRBJ1-1,CASSVAEGTKEAFF,TGTGCCAGCAGCGTAGCGGAGGGGACCAAGGAAGCTTTCTTT
many,TRBD2,TRBV9,TRBJ2-7,CASSVGTSGGYEQYF,TGTGCCAGCAGCGTAGGGACTAGCGGGGGTTACGAGCAGTACTTC
many,-,TRBV27,TRBJ1-5,CASRGVLSNQPQHF,TGTGCCAGCAGGGGGGTGCTAAGCAATCAGCCCCAGCATTTT
many,-,TRBV28,TRBJ2-5,CASSTRDTYQETQYF,TGTGCCAGCAGCACCCGAGACACCTACCAAGAGACCCAGTACTTC
medium-sized,TRBD2,TRBV3-1,TRBJ2-5,CASSQVGGAGAEETQYF,TGTGCCAGCAGCCAAGTAGGGGGAGCGGGAGCTGAAGAGACCCAGTACTTC
many,TRBD1,TRBV6-4,TRBJ2-2,CASSDSGTANTGELFF,TGTGCCAGCAGTGACTCTGGGACAGCTAACACCGGGGAGCTGTTTTTT
many,TRBD2,TRBV12-3/TRBV12-4,TRBJ2-5,CASSVTSGQETQYF,TGTGCCAGCAGTGTGACTAGCGGACAAGAGACCCAGTACTTC
-,TRBD1,TRBV6-2/TRBV6-3,TRBJ1-5,CASSSGGRQPQHF,TGTGCCAGCAGCTCAGGGGGAAGACAGCCCCAGCATTTT
many,TRBD2,TRBV25-1,TRBJ2-5,CASSRTSGQYLPPETQYF,TGTGCCAGCAGTAGGACTAGCGGGCAATACCTTCCCCCAGAGACCCAGTACTTC
many,-,TRBV19,TRBJ1-2,CASSTGQPAYGYTF,TGTGCCAGTAGTACCGGACAGCCTGCTTATGGCTACACCTTC
few,-,TRBV3-1,TRBJ2-3,CASSQRLATTDTQYF,TGTGCCAGCAGCCAAAGGCTAGCGACAACAGATACGCAGTATTTT
-,-,TRBV2,TRBJ2-5,CASSLSSAGTQYF,TGTGCCAGCAGTTTGTCGTCTGCCGGGACCCAGTACTTC
medium-sized,TRBD1,TRBV7-9,TRBJ2-1,CASSPDRASNEQFF,TGTGCCAGCAGCCCGGACAGGGCTTCTAATGAGCAGTTCTTC
medium-sized,-,TRBV27,TRBJ2-7,CASSFGGPKGYEQYF,TGTGCCAGCAGTTTCGGAGGCCCCAAGGGCTACGAGCAGTACTTC
-,TRBD1,TRBV7-9,TRBJ2-3,CASSLATGISDTQYF,TGTGCCAGCAGCTTAGCGACAGGGATTTCAGATACGCAGTATTTT
medium-sized,TRBD2,TRBV24-1,TRBJ2-1,CATSGSGGDYNEQFF,TGTGCCACCAGTGGTAGCGGGGGGGACTACAATGAGCAGTTCTTC
many,-,TRBV6-2/TRBV6-3,TRBJ2-5,CASSQTQETQYF,TGTGCCAGCAGCCAGACCCAAGAGACCCAGTACTTC
medium-sized,-,TRBV28,TRBJ2-1,CASSPLVEQFF,TGTGCCAGCAGCCCTCTAGTCGAGCAGTTCTTC
medium-sized,-,TRBV19,TRBJ2-4,CASRSQGLAKNIQYF,TGTGCCAGTAGATCGCAGGGACTAGCCAAAAACATTCAGTACTTC
-,-,TRBV11-2,TRBJ1-2,CASRSGTWSGYTF,TGTGCCAGCAGGAGCGGGACTTGGTCTGGCTACACCTTC
medium-sized,TRBD1,TRBV5-1,TRBJ2-2,CASSPSPTGGTGELFF,TGCGCCAGCAGCCCATCTCCGACAGGGGGAACCGGGGAGCTGTTTTTT
many,-,TRBV28,TRBJ2-1,CASSSSPSSYNEQFF,TGTGCCAGCAGTTCGAGCCCTAGCTCCTACAATGAGCAGTTCTTC
many,-,TRBV13,TRBJ2-3,CASSLAREDTQYF,TGTGCCAGCAGCTTAGCCCGGGAAGATACGCAGTATTTT
medium-sized,-,TRBV6-2/TRBV6-3,TRBJ1-4,CASRPGLINEKLFF,TGTGCCAGCAGACCGGGACTGATTAATGAAAAACTGTTTTTT
-,-,TRBV12-3/TRBV12-4,TRBJ1-1,CASSLGPNTEALF,TGTGCCAGCAGTTTAGGACCGAACACTGAAGCTTTATTT
-,TRBD1,TRBV7-8,TRBJ2-7,CASSFGDSAYEQYF,TGTGCCAGCAGCTTCGGGGACAGTGCCTACGAGCAGTACTTC
medium-sized,TRBD2,TRBV6-5,TRBJ2-4,CASSRLAGVDIAKNIQYF,TGTGCCAGCAGCCGACTAGCGGGAGTGGATATAGCCAAAAACATTCAGTACTTC
medium-sized,-,TRBV6-1,TRBJ2-2,CASSVGTGELFF,TGTGCCAGCAGTGTGGGCACCGGGGAGCTGTTTTTT
once,-,TRBV19,TRBJ2-1,CASSIPAAGHEKFF,TGTGCCAGTAGTATACCCGCCGCCGGCCACGAGAAGTTCTTC
medium-sized,-,TRBV4-1,TRBJ2-7,CASSQDKASRELTYEQYF,TGCGCCAGCAGCCAAGATAAGGCTAGCAGGGAGTTGACCTACGAGCAGTACTTC
medium-sized,-,TRBV7-9,TRBJ1-5,CASSLAGTNQPQHF,TGTGCCAGCAGCTTAGCAGGGACGAATCAGCCCCAGCATTTT
medium-sized,-,TRBV14,TRBJ1-1,CASSQVYGASEAFF,TGTGCCAGCAGCCAAGTGTATGGGGCTTCTGAAGCTTTCTTT